This T cell receptor (beta chain) emerged from a study of T cells in pancreatic ductal adenocarcinoma. Worth noting for this clone: Its antigen is unidentified.

Selected pancreatic ductal adenocarcinoma patients had undergone surgery without neoadjuvant therapy. The CDR3 runs to 15 residues. The germline CDR1 and CDR2 sequences are MDHEN and SYDVKM. V lost 4 bases and J lost 4, with 16 bases in between. Assay used: immunoSEQ multiplex PCR; TCRdb lists only in-frame clones, some missing. The repertoire has about 98,000 clones, about 95% of them found once; the top ten carry under 3.5%. Study-wide points: Compared with tumor, blood showed more total productive templates and roughly 8-fold more clonotypes.

V and J are TRBV28 and TRBJ2-5, with a weak D call TRBD2 (6 bases). Sequenced material: PBMCs. The clonotype comes from a human donor with pancreatic ductal adenocarcinoma. The CDR3 sequence is CASSSLGGWGETQYF. CDR3 sequence (DNA): TGTGCCAGCAGTTCCCTCGGGGGTTGGGGAGAGACCCAGTACTTC.